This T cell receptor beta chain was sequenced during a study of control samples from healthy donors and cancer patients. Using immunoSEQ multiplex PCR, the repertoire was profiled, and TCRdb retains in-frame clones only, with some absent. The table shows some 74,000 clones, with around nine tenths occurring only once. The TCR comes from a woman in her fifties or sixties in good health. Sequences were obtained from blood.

CDR3 amino acids: CSVDKGYEQYF. Written as DNA, the CDR3 is TGCAGCGTTGATAAGGGTTACGAGCAGTACTTC. This rearrangement joins TRBV29-1 to TRBJ2-7, with D uncertain. The ends were cut back, 3 bases at V and 4 bases at J, with 7 bases in the middle. CDR3 length: 11 residues. Germline CDR1 and CDR2: SQVTM and ANQGSEA.